This T cell receptor (beta chain) was identified in a study of OX40 agonist ivuxolimab in advanced cancers. About the study as a whole: Ivuxolimab was an agonistic, fully human IgG2 monoclonal antibody directed against OX40 (CD134), a costimulatory receptor. The paper reports the monotherapy dose-escalation portion (N of about 50 patients) of the phase I ivuxolimab trial. The purpose of peripheral TCRbeta sequencing was to test whether ivuxolimab changed TCR sequence diversity and led to clonal T-cell expansion. A male proportion of about 79% and a mean age of about 60 years, ranging from 23 to 79, were recorded for the dose-escalation cohort. Patients were allowed to have had prior anti-PD-1, anti-PD-L1 or anti-CTLA-4 therapy, and 40% to 45% of the dose-escalation patients had been treated with checkpoint inhibitors. Partial responses occurred in three dose-escalation patients: two with cutaneous melanoma and one with hepatocellular carcinoma. Of the approximately 50 patients in dose escalation, some 19 had hepatocellular carcinoma, about 15 had melanoma, 9 had renal cell carcinoma and 9 had head and neck cancer. Intravenous ivuxolimab was administered to patients every 2 weeks at six dose levels: 0.01, 0.1, 0.3, 1.5, 3 and 10 mg/kg.

As to this clone: Its antigen has not been determined. Base-call qualities are not available, and no considerably larger clone is one nucleotide away.

The germline V gene provides CDR1 MNHNS and CDR2 SASEGT. V is shortened by 6 bases, J by 7 bases, and the region joining them spans 15 bases. The CDR3, cysteine through phenylalanine, is 13 amino acids long. The sequence is cut down to CDR3 DNA, 39 bases in frame from base 1. The trial excluded patients who had a history of autoimmune disease or who were on systemic immunosuppression. Peripheral blood for TCR sequencing was collected from all dose cohorts at baseline, on cycle 4 day 1, and on cycle 7 day 1. Samples came from an open-label, multicenter, first-in-human phase I dose-escalation trial of ivuxolimab. The trial enrolled adults with locally advanced or metastatic head and neck squamous cell, hepatocellular, melanoma or renal cell carcinoma. Before TCR sequencing, CD4+ T cells and CD8+ T cells were sorted from peripheral blood as separate populations. Overall study results and their limits: At doses of 0.1 to 3.0 mg/kg, clonal expansion of both CD4+ and CD8+ blood T cells was observed from baseline to week 6. After ivuxolimab, CD8+ T cells had more expanded clones than CD4+ T cells on average. In the 0.1-3.0 mg/kg groups, partial responders had among the lowest normalized peripheral clonal expansion, particularly in CD8+ T cells. Low levels of normalized T-cell clonal expansion were also shown by some nonresponding patients. The antigen specificity of the clonally expanded peripheral T cells was not determined.

Genomic DNA was extracted from sorted cells for sequencing of the TCRbeta CDR3 region. The immunoSEQ Assay was used to sequence the TCRbeta CDR3 regions. TCRdb holds this immuneACCESS table with in-frame rearrangements only. Some clones are missing; in checked studies, unresolved V genes explain under half, and the rest has no known cause. In all, the sample holds 13,000 to 15,000 clones, and around 77% of those were seen once. Roughly 35% of the sample is in the top ten clones. The sequence came from an adult with an advanced solid tumor such as melanoma, head and neck, liver or kidney cancer. The rearrangement joined TRBV6-1 to TRBJ1-1; matching of 5 bases hints at TRBD1 as the D gene. This sample comprised CD4+ or CD8+ T cells sorted from blood, obtained in a trial of the OX40 agonist ivuxolimab. CDR3 sequence: CASSLMGVIEAFF. The nucleotide sequence is TGTGCCAGCAGCCTGATGGGGGTCATTGAAGCTTTCTTT.